This T cell receptor (beta chain) was sequenced during a study of T cells in Graves' hyperthyroidism and ophthalmopathy. Turning to this clonotype: Its specificity is not known.

Regions amplified from RNA transcripts were the TCR beta CDR3 regions. Carried out on the TCR CDR3, a first-round RT-PCR used the HTBI primer set. TCRdb redid the calling of the multiplex PCR reads with MiXCR, one entry per CDR3 protein. Seen here are some 510,000 distinct CDR3 sequences, roughly 50% observed once, and the top ten hold 8.2%. Germline CDR1 and CDR2: SNHLY and FYNNEI. Trimming took off 6 bases at V and 14 bases at J, with 22 bases between the two ends. The CDR3 length is 13 residues. Overall study findings and caveats: In validation, the model predicted ophthalmopathy. These predictions came a median roughly seven months before onset. Stable hyperthyroidism was told apart from ophthalmopathy by a model built on 13 V-J features. Blood samples included most of the expanded thyroid clonotypes exceeding 0.001.

Graves' hyperthyroidism qualified as stable when ophthalmopathy did not progress within 18 months. The sequence came from a young woman with Graves' hyperthyroidism. The gene calls are TRBV2 and TRBJ2-5; D is tentatively TRBD1 or TRBD2 (5 bases each). Sequences were obtained from peripheral blood or thyroid tissue (not recorded which). The CDR3 sequence is CASRRDVQETRYF. In DNA, the CDR3 is TGTGCCAGCAGAAGGGACGTCCAAGAGACCCGATACTTC.